Presented here are 28 T cell receptor beta chains from one specimen sequenced in a study of T cells in women clearing cervical HPV infection listed by TCRdb under 2018. The library came from the immunoSEQ multiplex PCR assay. The clones in this table, taken by TCRdb from immuneACCESS, are in-frame only. Not every clone is retained; where verified, under half of the shortfall comes from an unresolved V gene, and the cause of the rest is unknown. The table of this sample itemizes about 39,000 clones. The ten largest make up 4.8% of the sample. The sequenced sample consisted of blood buffy coat. The receptors stem from a woman aged 18 to 75 with a cervical HPV16 infection that either progressed to CIN3+ or cleared (not recorded which).

As regards this clone: The CDR3 end is not reached by the read, which stops 3 residues before it; the germline J gene fills it in. The chain uses TRBV18 and TRBJ1-2, with 7 nucleotides matching TRBD1. The CDR3 contains 13 residues. CDR1 is KGHSH and CDR2 is LQKENI in the germline V gene. The part of the CDR3 DNA that was read is TGTGCCAGCTCATCGGCAGGGGGATCAGGC. Translated: CASSSAGGSG. The CDR3 in full is CASSSAGGSGYTF. Variable domain in full (rest from reference TRBV18 and TRBJ1-2): NAGVMQNPRHLVRRRGQEARLRCSPMKGHSHVYWYRQLPEEGLKFMVYLQKENIIDESGMPKERFSAEFPKEGPSILRIQQVVRGDSAAYFCASSSAGGSGYTFGSGTRLTVV.

As concerns this clone: The CDR3 end falls 3 residues outside the read, so it is completed with the germline J gene. This chain links TRBV20-1 with TRBJ2-3, with 8 bases matching TRBD1. The CDR3 consists of 14 residues. J gave up 2 bases and V 2 bases, and 3 bases lay outside the gene matches. Germline values: CDR1 DFQATT, CDR2 SNEGSKA (reference sequence). CDR3 bases read: TGCAGTGCTAGACGGACAGGGAACACAGATACG. Translation gives CSARRTGNTDT. Given in full, the CDR3 is CSARRTGNTDTQYF.

This CDR3 reads CASQDRDRGGNEQFF. CDR3 bases read: TGTGCCAGCCAGGATCGGGACAGGGGGGGAAATGAG. The V and J genes are TRBV19 and TRBJ2-1, with 11 nucleotides matching TRBD1. The sequenced fragment ends 3 residues before the CDR3 boundary, so the rest is inferred from the germline J gene. Germline V CDR1 and CDR2: LNHDA, SQIVND (reference sequence). V shed 9 bases, J shed 7 bases, and the junction held 11 bases outside the gene matches. The CDR3 is 15 residues long.

Of note for this clone: The DNA ends 3 residues before the CDR3 does, and the rest of the CDR3 is filled in from the germline J gene. The chain links TRBV19 to TRBJ1-2; 7 positions agree with TRBD1. From germline, CDR1 is LNHDA and CDR2 SQIVND (reference sequence). Losses at the gene ends were 0 bases for V and 4 bases for J; bases not matched to a gene: 17. The CDR3 consists of 19 residues. The CDR3 loop is CASSIDRGGGLPVRYGYTF. The DNA read from the CDR3 is TGTGCCAGTAGTATAGATCGAGGGGGCGGCCTCCCCGTTCGCTATGGC.

Points on this clone: The CDR3 goes on 3 residues after the read ends, and that part is filled in from the germline J gene. The V call is TRBV9, the J call TRBJ1-2; D is perhaps TRBD1 (6 bases). The CDR3 has 16 amino acids. Germline V gene data show CDR1 as SGDLS and CDR2 as YYNGEE. The sequenced part of the CDR3 DNA is TGTGCCAGCAGCGTCCTAGCAGGGGCACAGGGACGAGGC. Protein product: CASSVLAGAQGRG. The whole CDR3 sequence reads CASSVLAGAQGRGYTF.

Note on this clone: The read terminates 3 residues before the CDR3 end, so the remaining end is supplied by the germline J gene. V gene TRBV7-2 combines with J gene TRBJ2-3; D call uncertain. The length of the CDR3 is 14 residues. The germline V and J ends were trimmed by 0 bases and 4 bases, with 8 bases remaining between them. Per the germline V gene, CDR1 is SGHTA and CDR2 is FQGNSA. The CDR3 sequence: CASSLAASPDTQYF. The sequenced CDR3 bases are TGTGCCAGCAGCTTAGCTGCGAGCCCAGATACG.

With regard to this clone: The CDR3 extends 3 residues past the end of the read, so its final part is completed from the germline J gene. The genes are TRBV10-1 and TRBJ2-1; D is uncertain. This CDR3 comprises 13 residues. The germline V gene encodes CDR1 WNHNN and CDR2 SYGVQD (reference sequence). The germline V and J ends were trimmed by 3 bases and 0 bases, with 3 bases remaining between them. Incomplete CDR3 DNA: TGCGCCAGCAGTGACAGCTCCTACAATGAG. It yields the protein CASSDSSYNE. The whole CDR3 region reads CASSDSSYNEQFF.

Turning to this clone: The CDR3 extends 3 residues past the end of the read, so its final part is completed from the germline J gene. The chain is built from TRBV7-6 and TRBJ2-7; 7 nucleotides agree with TRBD1. The CDR3 extends over 15 amino acids. The germline V gene has CDR1 SGHVS and CDR2 FNYEAQ. The trim removed 1 base at V and 2 bases at J, leaving 5 bases unmatched. The covered CDR3 bases are TGTGCCAGCAGCTTAGGTACAGGGGTCGCCTACGAG. Protein product: CASSLGTGVAYE. The full CDR3 is CASSLGTGVAYEQYF. The full variable domain, with the rest looked up from reference TRBV7-6 and TRBJ2-7, is GAGVSQSPRYKVTKRGQDVALRCDPISGHVSLYWYRQALGQGPEFLTYFNYEAQQDKSGLPNDRFSAERPEGSISTLTIQRTEQRDSAMYRCASSLGTGVAYEQYFGPGTRLTVT.

With regard to this clone: The read finishes 3 residues shy of the CDR3 end, and the germline J gene is used to complete it. J is TRBJ1-1 and V is TRBV2; no reliable D call. Germline V gene data show CDR1 as SNHLY and CDR2 as FYNNEI. V lost 2 bases and J lost 3, with 10 bases in between. The CDR3 consists of 14 residues. The CDR3 loop is CASSELDLDTEAFF. The covered CDR3 bases are TGTGCCAGCAGTGAACTAGATCTGGACACTGAA.

On this clone itself: Read data end 3 residues before the CDR3 end; the end is taken from the germline J gene. The chain employs TRBV19 and TRBJ1-1, with D possibly matching TRBD1 (5 bases). V gave up 1 base and J gave up 5 bases, with 11 bases separating them. Germline CDR1 LNHDA, CDR2 SQIVND (reference sequence). The CDR3 runs to 14 residues. CDR3 amino acids: CASSIVGRETEAFF. Incomplete CDR3 DNA: TGTGCCAGTAGTATAGTCGGCAGGGAGACTGAA.

CDR3 in amino acids: CASSVGSGQLQETQYF. Incomplete CDR3 DNA: TGTGCCAGCAGCGTAGGGTCGGGACAGCTCCAAGAGACC. The chain recombines TRBV9 with TRBJ2-5, with 7 nucleotides matching TRBD1. Read sequence stops 3 residues before the CDR3 end, and the germline J gene provides the missing end. The CDR3 is 16 residues long. CDR1 is SGDLS, CDR2 YYNGEE, per germline. V was pared by 0 bases and J by 1 base, with 6 bases of the junction left unmatched.

As concerns this clone: With the read ending 3 residues before the CDR3 end, the germline J gene is used to fill in that end. J is TRBJ1-1 and V is TRBV7-9; no definite D call. CDR1 is SEHNR, CDR2 FQNEAQ, per germline (reference sequence). The ends were cut back, 1 base at V and 2 bases at J, with 8 bases in the middle. The CDR3 length is 14 residues. The DNA read from the CDR3 is TGTGCCAGCAGCTTAGGTACAGCAAACACTGAA. It translates to CASSLGTANTE. The full CDR3 reads CASSLGTANTEAFF.

Comments on this clone: One end of the junction fails to match germline, which may point to a read error. Sequencing ends 3 residues short of the CDR3 end; the germline J gene provides the rest. V usage is TRBV12-3 or TRBV12-4 and J usage is TRBJ2-1, with 10 positions matching TRBD2. The length of the CDR3 is 15 residues. Here the CDR3 reads CASSLAGASYNEQFF. CDR3 DNA, as far as it was read: TGTGCCAGCAGTCTAGCGGGGGCTTCCTACAATGAG.

On this clone itself: The CDR3 end is not reached by the read, which stops 3 residues before it; the germline J gene fills it in. The V and J genes are TRBV7-3 and TRBJ2-7; maybe TRBD2 (7 bases). This CDR3 has 17 amino acids. Germline V lookup: CDR1 SGHTA, CDR2 FQGTGA. With 2 bases removed from V and 3 bases from J, the gap between germline ends came to 20 bases. The CDR3: CASSLVGRGALLYEQYF. The part of the CDR3 DNA that was read is TGTGCCAGCAGCTTAGTTGGCCGGGGGGCTCTACTCTACGAG.

Worth noting for this clone: The read halts 3 residues ahead of the CDR3 end, with the missing end drawn from the germline J gene. J is TRBJ2-1 and V is TRBV20-1; the match to TRBD2 covers 14 bases. V trimming: 3 bases; J trimming: 8 bases; junction bases outside the gene matches: 6. The CDR3 length is 15 residues. CDR1 and CDR2 from the germline V gene are DFQATT and SNEGSKA (reference sequence). The covered CDR3 bases are TGCAGTGCTAGCAGACTAGCGGGGGGGCCCGATGAG. Amino acid sequence: CSASRLAGGPDE. The full-length CDR3 reads as CSASRLAGGPDEQFF.

Note on this clone: The sequenced fragment ends 3 residues before the CDR3 boundary, so the rest is inferred from the germline J gene. The chain is built from TRBV20-1 and TRBJ2-5; the match to TRBD2 covers 10 bases. CDR3 length: 15 amino acids. Unmatched junction bases numbered 9, after V lost 6 bases and J lost 2 bases. CDR1 and CDR2 from the germline V gene are DFQATT and SNEGSKA (reference sequence). Partial CDR3 DNA: TGCAGTGCCCAATTAGCGGGGGGAAATCAAGAGACC. Translating it yields CSAQLAGGNQET. Given in full, the CDR3 is CSAQLAGGNQETQYF.

In the case of this clone: The read stops 3 residues short of the end of the CDR3; the missing end is completed from the germline J gene. The V gene is TRBV10-3, the J gene TRBJ2-7, with a possible D match to TRBD1 (6 bases). Germline CDR1 and CDR2: ENHRY and SYGVKD. This CDR3 comprises 12 residues. Between the trimmed V and J ends, which lost 6 bases and 3 bases, there was a span of 9 bases. CDR3 amino acids: CAIRQGIYEQYF. CDR3 DNA, as far as it was read: TGTGCCATCAGACAGGGTATCTACGAG.

On this clone: Coverage ceases 3 residues before the CDR3 finishes, and the germline J gene fills in the end. The chain is built from TRBV20-1 and TRBJ1-1, with 8 bases that match TRBD1. The CDR3 has 14 residues. From germline, CDR1 is DFQATT and CDR2 SNEGSKA (reference sequence). V shed 6 bases, J shed 6 bases, and the junction held 12 bases outside the gene matches. CDR3 sequence reads: CSADDRGQVPEAFF. The covered CDR3 bases are TGCAGTGCCGATGACAGGGGCCAGGTGCCTGAA.

As for this clone: The CDR3 extends 3 residues past the end of the read, so its final part is completed from the germline J gene. This chain connects TRBV6-2 or TRBV6-3 to TRBJ2-7, with TRBD1 matching 7 bases. J was trimmed by 4 bases and V by 4 bases; bases with no gene match: 1. CDR1 and CDR2 from the germline V gene are MNHEY and SVGEGT. This CDR3 region has 12 residues. CDR3 residues: CASSWGQYEQYF. The part of the CDR3 DNA that was read is TGTGCCAGCAGTTGGGGACAGTACGAG.

A note on this clone: The read comes to an end 3 residues before the CDR3 does, leaving the germline J gene to fill in the end. The gene calls are TRBV5-1 and TRBJ2-1, with 7 bases matching TRBD1. V shed 2 bases and J 7 bases; nucleotides not matched to a gene: 6. The germline V gene has CDR1 SGHRS and CDR2 YFSETQ. The CDR3 runs 14 residues. The CDR3 sequence: CASSFTGDGNEQFF. CDR3 DNA (partial): TGCGCCAGCAGCTTTACAGGGGACGGAAATGAG. Full variable domain (missing parts from reference TRBV5-1 and TRBJ2-1): KAGVTQTPRYLIKTRGQQVTLSCSPISGHRSVSWYQQTPGQGLQFLFEYFSETQRNKGNFPGRFSGRQFSNSRSEMNVSTLELGDSALYLCASSFTGDGNEQFFGPGTRLTVL.

On this clone itself: The read ends 3 residues before the CDR3 terminus; that terminus is restored from the germline J gene. The J gene is TRBJ2-1, the V gene TRBV19; 11 positions agree with TRBD2. With V trimmed by 5 bases and J by 6 bases, 6 bases remained unmatched. Germline CDR1 and CDR2: LNHDA and SQIVND (reference sequence). This CDR3 has 15 residues. The covered CDR3 bases are TGTGCCAGTAGTCCTAGCGGGGGGAACCTCAATGAG. Translated: CASSPSGGNLNE. The whole CDR3 region reads CASSPSGGNLNEQFF.

Concerning this clone itself: With the read ending 3 residues before the CDR3 end, the germline J gene is used to fill in that end. The chain couples TRBV23-1 to TRBJ1-4; 7 bases map to TRBD1. TRBV23-1 is reported as an ORF; its role is uncertain. V shed 2 bases and J 0 bases; nucleotides not matched to a gene: 9. The CDR3 has 18 residues. This CDR3 is CASSQDTGELATNEKLFF. The sequenced CDR3 bases are TGCGCCAGCAGTCAAGACACAGGGGAGCTCGCAACTAATGAAAAA.

Comment on this clone: The read is 3 residues too short to cover the CDR3 end, so that end is filled in from the germline J gene. The rearrangement links TRBV5-6 to TRBJ2-3, with D maybe TRBD2 (7 bases). The CDR3 has 15 residues. The V gene's germline CDR1 is SGHDT and CDR2 YYEEEE. Trimming stripped 4 bases from V and 2 bases from J, with 14 bases between. CDR3 DNA, as far as it was read: TGTGCCAGCAGCCCGGAGGGGGGGGCCACAGATACG. Translation: CASSPEGGATDT. The full CDR3 is CASSPEGGATDTQYF.

For this clone: The sequenced fragment ends 3 residues before the CDR3 boundary, so the rest is inferred from the germline J gene. V and J are TRBV20-1 and TRBJ1-5; D is possibly TRBD1 (6 bases). Trimming pared 3 bases from V and 2 bases from J, leaving 8 bases between. Germline assignment: CDR1 DFQATT and CDR2 SNEGSKA (reference sequence). This CDR3 has 13 amino acids. The DNA read from the CDR3 is TGCAGTGCTAGCAGGGGTGGCAATCAGCCC. Its protein product is CSASRGGNQP. The full CDR3 protein is CSASRGGNQPQHF.

For this clone: The read falls 3 residues short of the CDR3 end, and the missing part is taken from the germline J gene. The chain joins TRBV19 to TRBJ1-6; TRBD1 matches 7 bases. The V segment lost 6 bases and the J segment 0 bases; nucleotides outside the gene matches: 5. The CDR3 length is 16 residues. Germline loops: CDR1 LNHDA, CDR2 SQIVND (reference sequence). CDR3 sequence reads: CASRTTGSSYNSPLHF. The sequenced CDR3 bases are TGTGCCAGTAGGACGACAGGGTCCTCCTATAATTCACCC.

About this clone: The read terminates 3 residues before the CDR3 end, so the remaining end is supplied by the germline J gene. The V call is TRBV19, the J call TRBJ1-2, with 10 bases that match TRBD1. In germline, CDR1 is LNHDA, CDR2 SQIVND (reference sequence). The CDR3 is 14 amino acids. Incomplete CDR3 DNA: TGTGCCAGTAGTAAACGACAGGGGGCGGAGGGC. As protein: CASSKRQGAEG. The full CDR3 sequence reads CASSKRQGAEGYTF.

The CDR3 region is CASSLATSGGDTQYF. The covered CDR3 bases are TGTGCCAGCAGCTTAGCGACTAGCGGGGGGGATACG. The chain is built from TRBV7-9 and TRBJ2-3; 13 positions match TRBD2. Read coverage stops 3 residues before the CDR3 terminus; the germline J gene supplies the remainder. V was clipped by 0 bases and J by 6 bases; unmatched bases: 0. CDR1 and CDR2 (germline): SEHNR, FQNEAQ (reference sequence). The CDR3 extends over 15 amino acids.

Of note for this clone: With the read ending 3 residues before the CDR3 end, the germline J gene is used to fill in that end. The chain employs TRBV5-4 and TRBJ2-5; the match to TRBD2 covers 8 bases. This CDR3 is built from 15 residues. Germline loops: CDR1 SGHNT, CDR2 YYREEE (reference sequence). The junction had 6 bases not matched to a gene; V was cut back by 2 bases and J by 3 bases. The sequenced CDR3 bases are TGTGCCAGCAGCTTACCGGGGGGGCCGAAAGAGACC. It is translated as CASSLPGGPKET. The complete CDR3 reads CASSLPGGPKETQYF. The full variable domain, with the rest looked up from reference TRBV5-4 and TRBJ2-5, is ETGVTQSPTHLIKTRGQQVTLRCSSQSGHNTVSWYQQALGQGPQFIFQYYREEENGRGNFPPRFSGLQFPNYSSELNVNALELDDSALYLCASSLPGGPKETQYFGPGTRLLVL.